These T cell receptor beta chains were read from a single sample in a study of T cells after yellow fever vaccination. TCRdb re-analysed the 5' RACE reads in MiXCR, keeping a single row per CDR3 protein. Of about 300,000 distinct CDR3 sequences in the sample, around 7% were seen once. The sequencing here drew on PBMCs, taken approximately 40 days after the first yellow fever vaccination. These receptors were obtained from a man aged 18-30 years who received the YFV17D yellow fever vaccine. Both conserved end residues are part of each CDR3. D genes are given only for firm matches.

TRBJ2-6 | TRBD1 | TRBV5-1 | CASSSGTVGANVLTF
TRBJ2-1 | TRBD1 | TRBV10-1 | CASITGQGAGNEQFF
TRBJ1-3 | - | TRBV5-1 | CASSSKTGNTIYF
TRBJ2-3 | - | TRBV24-1 | CATSDLPQIGTDTQYF
TRBJ2-3 | - | TRBV6-6 | CASSFPDWDTQYF
TRBJ1-6 | TRBD1 | TRBV20-1 | CSARDIGGNSPLHF
TRBJ2-5 | - | TRBV5-1 | CASSLGLWMETQYF
TRBJ2-3 | - | TRBV11-2 | CASSLWGPDTQYF
TRBJ2-2 | TRBD2 | TRBV6-2/TRBV6-3 | CASSWGLAGGTGELFF
TRBJ2-4 | - | TRBV4-3 | CASSQDPTETQYF
TRBJ2-3 | - | TRBV6-1 | CASSRTVSGAPDTQYF
TRBJ2-3 | - | TRBV25-1 | CASSEWGDGSSTDTQYF
TRBJ2-5 | - | TRBV5-1 | CASSLGMVSQGETQYF
TRBJ2-3 | - | TRBV9 | CASSPSGGGADTQYF
TRBJ2-3 | - | TRBV6-5 | CASSYAVSDTQYF
TRBJ2-7 | - | TRBV5-1 | CASMGPQGQSYEQYF
TRBJ2-7 | - | TRBV5-1 | CASSLKALTSYEQYF
TRBJ2-3 | - | TRBV9 | CASSESGAADTQYF
TRBJ2-1 | TRBD1 | TRBV10-3 | CAIRGGTDNEQFF
TRBJ2-5 | - | TRBV28 | CASSLYPGLQETQYF
TRBJ2-3 | TRBD2 | TRBV3-1 | CASSLRPSGADTQYF
TRBJ2-7 | - | TRBV7-6 | CASSKFPYEQYF
TRBJ1-4 | - | TRBV4-2 | CASSQEDGSNEKLFF
TRBJ1-1 | TRBD1 | TRBV10-3 | CASRGQGIRSEAFF
TRBJ2-7 | TRBD2 | TRBV5-1 | CASSPALAGFTYEQYF
TRBJ2-5 | - | TRBV5-1 | CASSLSTGGAETQYF
TRBJ1-4 | - | TRBV4-2 | CASSQVSEGKLFF
TRBJ2-7 | - | TRBV11-2 | CASTFDRPSDEQYF
TRBJ2-2 | - | TRBV4-2 | CASSQDRPGELFF
TRBJ2-3 | TRBD2 | TRBV4-1 | CASTPSGGATDTQYF